This T cell receptor (beta chain) was sequenced for a study of CD8+CD57+ T cells in acquired aplastic anemia. Template material for TCR beta VDJ and CDR3 profiling consisted of genomic DNA. Using its own MiXCR run on the reads, TCRdb lists one record per CDR3 protein. This repertoire shows about 80,000 distinct CDR3 sequences, approximately 46% found once; its top ten account for 66%. The V and J ends lost 5 bases and 3 bases, in that order; junction bases with no gene match: 8. The CDR3 contains 14 residues. The germline gives CDR1 DFQATT, CDR2 SNEGSKA (reference sequence). This clonotype was recorded many times.

The J gene is TRBJ1-2, the V gene TRBV20-1; the match to TRBD1 covers 8 bases. Sequenced sample: sorted CD4+, CD8+, or CD8+CD57+ T cells (not recorded which) from PBMCs. This TCR derives from a human donor in good health, serving as a control. The DNA for the CDR3 is TGCAGTGCTCTGAATGACAGGGGAGACTATGGCTACACCTTC. Translated: CSALNDRGDYGYTF.